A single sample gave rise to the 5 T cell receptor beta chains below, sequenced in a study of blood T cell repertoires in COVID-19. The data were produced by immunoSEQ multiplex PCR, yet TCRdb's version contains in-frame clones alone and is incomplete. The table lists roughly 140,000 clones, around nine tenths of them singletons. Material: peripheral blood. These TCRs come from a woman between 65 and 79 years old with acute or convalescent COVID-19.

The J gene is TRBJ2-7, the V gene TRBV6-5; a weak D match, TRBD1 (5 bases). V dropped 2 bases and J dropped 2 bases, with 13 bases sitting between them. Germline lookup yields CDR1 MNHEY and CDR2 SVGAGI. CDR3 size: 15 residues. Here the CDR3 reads CASSYGRGATYEQYV. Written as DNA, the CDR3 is TGTGCCAGCAGTTACGGAAGGGGCGCGACCTACGAGCAGTACGTC.

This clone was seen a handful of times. The CDR3: CASSLGIGQGRLFGYTF. Here the CDR3 DNA reads TGTGCCAGCAGCTTGGGTATCGGACAGGGGCGCCTTTTTGGCTACACCTTC. The chain recombines TRBV5-5 with TRBJ1-2; TRBD1 aligns across 9 bases. Per germline, CDR1 SGHKS and CDR2 YYEKEE (reference sequence). There are 17 residues in the CDR3. The V segment lost 0 bases and the J segment 7 bases; nucleotides outside the gene matches: 13.

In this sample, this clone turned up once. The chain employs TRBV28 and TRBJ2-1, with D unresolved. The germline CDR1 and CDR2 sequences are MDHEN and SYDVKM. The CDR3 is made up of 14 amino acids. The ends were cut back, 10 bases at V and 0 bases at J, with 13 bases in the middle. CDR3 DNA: TGTGCCATTAACCCGTTGAGCTCCTACAATGAGCAGTTCTTC. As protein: CAINPLSSYNEQFF.

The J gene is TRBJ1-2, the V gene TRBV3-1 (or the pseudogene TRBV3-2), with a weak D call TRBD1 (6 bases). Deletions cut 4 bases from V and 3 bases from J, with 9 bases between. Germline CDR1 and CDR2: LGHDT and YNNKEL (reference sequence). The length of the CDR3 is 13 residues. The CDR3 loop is CASSRDTYYGYTF. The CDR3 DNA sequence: TGTGCCAGCAGCCGGGACACATACTATGGCTACACCTTC.

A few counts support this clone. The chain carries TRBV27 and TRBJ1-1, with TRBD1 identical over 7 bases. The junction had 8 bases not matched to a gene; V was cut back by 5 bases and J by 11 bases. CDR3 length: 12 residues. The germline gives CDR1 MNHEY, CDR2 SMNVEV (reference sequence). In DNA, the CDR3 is TGTGCCAGCAGTCCACGACAGGGTGTGGCTTTCTTT. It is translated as CASSPRQGVAFF.